The rows below give T cell receptor beta chains drawn from one sample of a study of blood T cell repertoires in COVID-19. Assay used: immunoSEQ multiplex PCR; TCRdb lists only in-frame clones, some missing. This sample has some 500,000 clones; roughly 91% occur once, and the top ten carry roughly 8.3%. The sample was peripheral blood. These receptors were collected from a woman aged 50 to 60 with COVID-19, enrolled during active disease. CDR3s include the opening cysteine and the closing phenylalanine or tryptophan. A D gene is named only where the DNA matches it firmly. Only part of the rows carry a size: once, few, many, or a class if the clone is expanded.

abundance: .
v_gene: TRBV2
d_gene: .
j_gene: TRBJ2-3
CDR3nt: TGTGCCAGCAGTGAATCTCCTAATCGGGATACGCAGTATTTT
CDR3aa: CASSESPNRDTQYF

abundance: .
v_gene: TRBV11-2
d_gene: TRBD2
j_gene: TRBJ2-3
CDR3nt: TGTGCCAGCAGCCTGTTAGCGGGGGGAGGATCAGATACGCAGTATTTT
CDR3aa: CASSLLAGGGSDTQYF

abundance: .
v_gene: TRBV9
d_gene: .
j_gene: TRBJ1-3
CDR3nt: TGTGCCAGCAGCGCCGCTTCTCAGGGCTACGGAAACACCATATATTTT
CDR3aa: CASSAASQGYGNTIYF

abundance: .
v_gene: TRBV5-1
d_gene: .
j_gene: TRBJ2-5
CDR3nt: TGCGCCAGCAGTCTGACTAGTTCCCAAGAGACCCAGTACTTC
CDR3aa: CASSLTSSQETQYF

abundance: .
v_gene: TRBV7-9
d_gene: TRBD1
j_gene: TRBJ2-1
CDR3nt: TGTGCCAGCAGCTTACTTAGGGACAGGGATAGAAATGAGCAGTTCTTC
CDR3aa: CASSLLRDRDRNEQFF

abundance: .
v_gene: TRBV4-1
d_gene: TRBD1
j_gene: TRBJ2-7
CDR3nt: TGCGCCAGCAGCCTTCGACAGGGGACCTACGAGCAGTACTTC
CDR3aa: CASSLRQGTYEQYF

abundance: once
v_gene: TRBV28
d_gene: .
j_gene: TRBJ1-3
CDR3nt: TGTGCCAGCAGTTTGAGAGCAGGGCTTAGAGTCGGAAACACCATATATTTT
CDR3aa: CASSLRAGLRVGNTIYF

abundance: .
v_gene: TRBV14
d_gene: .
j_gene: TRBJ1-1
CDR3nt: TGTGCCAGCAGCCCAGGGAACACTGAAGCTTTCTTT
CDR3aa: CASSPGNTEAFF

abundance: once
v_gene: TRBV27
d_gene: .
j_gene: TRBJ1-2
CDR3nt: TGTGCCAGCACCATTCGCGCAGGGAGGAACTATGGCTACACCTTC
CDR3aa: CASTIRAGRNYGYTF

abundance: .
v_gene: TRBV5-1
d_gene: .
j_gene: TRBJ2-7
CDR3nt: TGCGCCAGCCGGGTGACGGGGAACTCTTTCTACGAGCAGTACTTC
CDR3aa: CASRVTGNSFYEQYF

abundance: .
v_gene: TRBV19
d_gene: TRBD1
j_gene: TRBJ1-1
CDR3nt: TGTGCCAGTAGCCTAAGACAGGGGGGACTGAACACTGAAGCTTTCTTT
CDR3aa: CASSLRQGGLNTEAFF

abundance: .
v_gene: TRBV7-9
d_gene: TRBD1
j_gene: TRBJ1-4
CDR3nt: TGTGCCAGCAGCCCAGTACAGGGGGTGGCTGAAAAACTGTTTTTT
CDR3aa: CASSPVQGVAEKLFF

abundance: .
v_gene: TRBV7-8
d_gene: .
j_gene: TRBJ2-2
CDR3nt: TGTGCCAGCAGCTTACTGTGGACAGTGAACACCGGGGAGCTGTTTTTT
CDR3aa: CASSLLWTVNTGELFF

abundance: .
v_gene: TRBV30
d_gene: .
j_gene: TRBJ2-5
CDR3nt: TGTGCCTGGAGTGAACAAAGAGAGACCCAGTACTTC
CDR3aa: CAWSEQRETQYF

abundance: .
v_gene: TRBV12-5
d_gene: TRBD2
j_gene: TRBJ2-3
CDR3nt: TGTGCTAGTGGTTTGGCTAGACTAGCGGGGGCCAGGACCACAGATACGCAGTATTTT
CDR3aa: CASGLARLAGARTTDTQYF

abundance: .
v_gene: TRBV5-8
d_gene: TRBD1
j_gene: TRBJ2-7
CDR3nt: TGTGCCAGCAGCAGGACAGGTTACGAGCAGTACTTC
CDR3aa: CASSRTGYEQYF

abundance: .
v_gene: TRBV15
d_gene: .
j_gene: TRBJ1-5
CDR3nt: TGTGCCACCAGCAGAGATGGGGCAGCTTATGGGCAGCCCCAGCATTTT
CDR3aa: CATSRDGAAYGQPQHF

abundance: once
v_gene: TRBV11-2
d_gene: TRBD1
j_gene: TRBJ1-2
CDR3nt: TGTGCCAGCAGCCTAAAACCGGGACAGTTCTATGGCTACACCTTC
CDR3aa: CASSLKPGQFYGYTF

abundance: .
v_gene: TRBV7-9
d_gene: .
j_gene: TRBJ1-3
CDR3nt: TGTGCCAGCAGCCGCGAAGGAGACACCATATATTTT
CDR3aa: CASSREGDTIYF

abundance: .
v_gene: TRBV28
d_gene: TRBD1
j_gene: TRBJ2-2
CDR3nt: TGTGCCAGCATAGGACAGGGAGACACCGGGGAGCTGTTTTTT
CDR3aa: CASIGQGDTGELFF

abundance: .
v_gene: TRBV24-1
d_gene: TRBD2
j_gene: TRBJ2-3
CDR3nt: TGTGCCACCAGTGGGGCTAGCGGGGGGGCTGATACGCAGTATTTT
CDR3aa: CATSGASGGADTQYF

abundance: .
v_gene: TRBV18
d_gene: .
j_gene: TRBJ1-5
CDR3nt: TGTGCCAGCTCACCATCAGGGGGCAATCAGCCCCAGCATTTT
CDR3aa: CASSPSGGNQPQHF

abundance: .
v_gene: TRBV7-2
d_gene: TRBD2
j_gene: TRBJ2-7
CDR3nt: TGTGCCAGCAGCTTAGGAGCGGGGGAGTTCTACGAGCAGTACTTC
CDR3aa: CASSLGAGEFYEQYF

abundance: few
v_gene: TRBV19
d_gene: TRBD1
j_gene: TRBJ1-2
CDR3nt: TGTGCCAGTAGTCCCGGACAGGAATCAAACTATGGCTACACCTTC
CDR3aa: CASSPGQESNYGYTF

abundance: .
v_gene: TRBV19
d_gene: TRBD1
j_gene: TRBJ2-7
CDR3nt: TGTGCCAGTAGTTACAGGGGTCTGGACGAGCAGTACTTC
CDR3aa: CASSYRGLDEQYF

abundance: .
v_gene: TRBV2
d_gene: TRBD1
j_gene: TRBJ1-2
CDR3nt: TGTGCCAGCAGTTACAGGGGTGCGGCTAACTATGGCTACACCTTC
CDR3aa: CASSYRGAANYGYTF

abundance: .
v_gene: TRBV11-2
d_gene: .
j_gene: TRBJ2-1
CDR3nt: TGTGCCAGCAGCGGGAGAATGAGCTCCTACAATGAGCAGTTCTTC
CDR3aa: CASSGRMSSYNEQFF

abundance: .
v_gene: TRBV5-4
d_gene: .
j_gene: TRBJ1-5
CDR3nt: TGTGCCAGCAGCCTTGATGGGACAAGCAATCAGCCCCAGCATTTT
CDR3aa: CASSLDGTSNQPQHF

abundance: .
v_gene: TRBV3-1/TRBV3-2
d_gene: TRBD2
j_gene: TRBJ2-1
CDR3nt: TGTGCCAGCAGCCAAGGAATAGCGGGGGGTTGGAATGAGCAGTTCTTC
CDR3aa: CASSQGIAGGWNEQFF

abundance: .
v_gene: TRBV6-5
d_gene: .
j_gene: TRBJ2-3
CDR3nt: TGTGCCAGCACCGATCTCTCCCTAGCTCAGGATACGCAGTATTTT
CDR3aa: CASTDLSLAQDTQYF

abundance: .
v_gene: TRBV2
d_gene: .
j_gene: TRBJ2-7
CDR3nt: TGTGCCAGCAGCGGGGTCAGCGAGCAGTACTTC
CDR3aa: CASSGVSEQYF